This T cell receptor beta chain was sequenced for a study of blood T cells in healthy people across ages. Study conclusions and caveats: Strong correlation linked observed beta diversity and percent naive T cells. Significant beta diversity loss was already apparent by age approximately 38, declining roughly linearly.

The CDR3 consists of 18 residues. Germline assignment: CDR1 SEHNR and CDR2 FQNEAQ (reference sequence). A second PCR, run for roughly 6 to 11 cycles, used a sample-barcoded 5' primer plus a J-beta primer mix. With 12 random nucleotides, a template-switch adaptor tagged each individual cDNA molecule. MiXCR was run by TCRdb on the 5' RACE reads, yielding one entry per CDR3 protein. The sample has roughly 930,000 distinct CDR3 sequences; under 50% are singletons. This clonotype was recorded once. What it binds is unknown. A read error may produce the germline difference seen at one junction end. The V and J genes are TRBV7-9 and TRBJ2-5; 8 positions agree with TRBD2. The TCR comes from a man aged 25 to 40 in good health. The sequenced sample was blood. Written as DNA, the CDR3 is TGTGCCGGCAGCTTAGAGTCGGGAGCGGGGGTTATCGGAGAGACCCAGTACTTC. This codes for CAGSLESGAGVIGETQYF.